The T cell receptor (beta chain) described here comes from a study of T-cell reconstitution after alpha-beta-depleted transplantation in children. TCRbeta library preparation incorporated unique molecular identifiers. TCRdb analysed the PCR reads with MiXCR anew, one entry per CDR3 protein. The sample holds almost 400,000 distinct CDR3 sequences, roughly 22% seen once. The table lists this clonotype with many counts. The specimen was PBMCs from the stem cell graft donor, collected from the stem cell graft. The clonotype originates from a human donor who donated a stem cell graft to a child with acute myeloid leukemia.

The CDR3 protein is CSASDGSYGYTF. In DNA form, the CDR3 reads TGCAGTGCTAGCGATGGTTCCTATGGCTACACCTTC. This chain uses TRBV20-1 with TRBJ1-2; D unclear. The CDR3 spans 12 residues. The V and J ends lost 3 bases and 4 bases respectively, with 9 bases between them. Per the germline V gene, CDR1 is DFQATT and CDR2 is SNEGSKA (reference sequence).